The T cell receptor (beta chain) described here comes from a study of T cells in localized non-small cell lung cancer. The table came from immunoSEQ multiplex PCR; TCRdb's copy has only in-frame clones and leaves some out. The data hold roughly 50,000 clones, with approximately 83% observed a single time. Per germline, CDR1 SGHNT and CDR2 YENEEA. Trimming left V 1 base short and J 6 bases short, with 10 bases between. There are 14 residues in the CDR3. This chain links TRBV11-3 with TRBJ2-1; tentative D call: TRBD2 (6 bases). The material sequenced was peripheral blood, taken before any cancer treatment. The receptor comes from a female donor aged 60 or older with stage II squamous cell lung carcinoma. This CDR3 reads CASSLVGGSNEQFF. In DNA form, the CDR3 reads TGTGCCAGCAGCTTAGTCGGAGGGAGCAATGAGCAGTTCTTC. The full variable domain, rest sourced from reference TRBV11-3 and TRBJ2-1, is EAGVVQSPRYKIIEKKQPVAFWCNPISGHNTLYWYLQNLGQGPELLIRYENEEAVDDSQLPKDRFSAERLKGVDSTLKIQPAELGDSAVYLCASSLVGGSNEQFFGPGTRLTVL.